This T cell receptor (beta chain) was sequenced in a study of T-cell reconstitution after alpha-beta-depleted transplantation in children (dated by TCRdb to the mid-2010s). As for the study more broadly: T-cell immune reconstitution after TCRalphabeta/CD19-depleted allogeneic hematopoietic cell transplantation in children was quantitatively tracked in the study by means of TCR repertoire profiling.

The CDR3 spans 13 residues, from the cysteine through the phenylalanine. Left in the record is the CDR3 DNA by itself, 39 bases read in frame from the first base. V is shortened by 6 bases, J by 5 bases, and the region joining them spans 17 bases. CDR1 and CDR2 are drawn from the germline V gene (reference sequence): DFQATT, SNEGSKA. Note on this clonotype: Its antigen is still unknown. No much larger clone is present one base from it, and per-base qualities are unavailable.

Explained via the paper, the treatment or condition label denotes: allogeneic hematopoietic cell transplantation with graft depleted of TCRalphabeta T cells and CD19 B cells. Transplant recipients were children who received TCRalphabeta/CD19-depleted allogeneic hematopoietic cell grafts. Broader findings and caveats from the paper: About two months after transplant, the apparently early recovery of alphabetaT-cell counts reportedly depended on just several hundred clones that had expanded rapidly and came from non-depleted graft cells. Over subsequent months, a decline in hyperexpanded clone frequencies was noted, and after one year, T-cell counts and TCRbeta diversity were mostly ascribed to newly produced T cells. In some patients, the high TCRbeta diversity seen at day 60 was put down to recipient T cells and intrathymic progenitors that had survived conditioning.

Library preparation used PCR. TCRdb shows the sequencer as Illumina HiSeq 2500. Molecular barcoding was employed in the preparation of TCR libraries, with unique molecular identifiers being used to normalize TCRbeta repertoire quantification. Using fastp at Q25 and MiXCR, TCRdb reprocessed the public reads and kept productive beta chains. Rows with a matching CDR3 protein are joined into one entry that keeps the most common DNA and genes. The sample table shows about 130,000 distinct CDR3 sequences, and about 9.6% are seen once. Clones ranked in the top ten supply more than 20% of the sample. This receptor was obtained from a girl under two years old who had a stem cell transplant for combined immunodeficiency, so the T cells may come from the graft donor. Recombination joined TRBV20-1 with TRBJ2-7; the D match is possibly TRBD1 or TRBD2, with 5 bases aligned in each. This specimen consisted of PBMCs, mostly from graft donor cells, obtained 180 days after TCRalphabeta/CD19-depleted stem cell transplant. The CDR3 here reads CSARDGAADEQYF. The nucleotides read TGCAGTGCACGGGACGGAGCTGCGGACGAGCAGTACTTC.